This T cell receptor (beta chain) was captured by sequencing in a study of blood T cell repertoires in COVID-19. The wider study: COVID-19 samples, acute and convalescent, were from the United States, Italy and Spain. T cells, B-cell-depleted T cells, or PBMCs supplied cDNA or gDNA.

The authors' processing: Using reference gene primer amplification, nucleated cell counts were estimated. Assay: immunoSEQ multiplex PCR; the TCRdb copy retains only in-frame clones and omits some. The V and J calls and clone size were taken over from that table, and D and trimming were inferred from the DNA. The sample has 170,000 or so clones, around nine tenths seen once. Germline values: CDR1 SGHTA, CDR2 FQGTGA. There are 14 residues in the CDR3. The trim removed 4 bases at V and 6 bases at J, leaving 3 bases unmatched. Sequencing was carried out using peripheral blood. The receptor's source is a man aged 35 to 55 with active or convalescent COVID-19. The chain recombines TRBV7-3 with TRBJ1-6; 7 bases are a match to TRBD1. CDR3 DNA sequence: TGTGCCAGCAGCTCCGGGACAGTTAATTCACCCCTCCACTTT. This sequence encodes CASSSGTVNSPLHF.